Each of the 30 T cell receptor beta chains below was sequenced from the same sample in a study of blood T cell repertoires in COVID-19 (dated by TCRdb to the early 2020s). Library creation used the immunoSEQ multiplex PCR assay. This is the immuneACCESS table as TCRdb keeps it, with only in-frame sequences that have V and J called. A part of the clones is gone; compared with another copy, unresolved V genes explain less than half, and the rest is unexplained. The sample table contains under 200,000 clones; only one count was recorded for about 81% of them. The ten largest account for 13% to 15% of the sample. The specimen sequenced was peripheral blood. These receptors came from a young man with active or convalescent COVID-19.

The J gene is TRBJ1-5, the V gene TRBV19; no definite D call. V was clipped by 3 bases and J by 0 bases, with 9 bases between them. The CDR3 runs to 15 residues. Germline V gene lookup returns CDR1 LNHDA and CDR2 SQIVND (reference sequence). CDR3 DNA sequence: TGTGCCAGTAGTATGACACAACATAGCAATCAGCCCCAGCATTTT. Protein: CASSMTQHSNQPQHF.

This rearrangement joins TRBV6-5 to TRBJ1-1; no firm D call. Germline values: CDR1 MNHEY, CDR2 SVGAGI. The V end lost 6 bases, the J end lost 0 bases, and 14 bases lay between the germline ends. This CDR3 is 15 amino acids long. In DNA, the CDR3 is TGTGCCAGCAGCAGGAAATCCCTCATGAACACTGAAGCTTTCTTT. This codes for CASSRKSLMNTEAFF.

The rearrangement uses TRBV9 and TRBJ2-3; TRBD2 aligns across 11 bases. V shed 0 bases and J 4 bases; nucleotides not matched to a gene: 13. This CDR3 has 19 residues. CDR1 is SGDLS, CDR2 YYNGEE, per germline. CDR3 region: CASSVGNSGGVGSADTQYF. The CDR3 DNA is TGTGCCAGCAGCGTAGGAAATAGCGGGGGGGTAGGGAGCGCAGATACGCAGTATTTT.

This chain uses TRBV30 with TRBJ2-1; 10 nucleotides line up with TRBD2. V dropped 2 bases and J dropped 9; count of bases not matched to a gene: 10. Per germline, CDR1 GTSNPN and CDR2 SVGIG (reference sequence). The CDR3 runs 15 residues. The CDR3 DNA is TGTGCCTGGAGTTTGTCTAGCGGGAGTTTTAGTGAGCAGTTCTTC. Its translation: CAWSLSSGSFSEQFF. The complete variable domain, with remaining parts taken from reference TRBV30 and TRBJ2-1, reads SQTIHQWPATLVQPVGSPLSLECTVEGTSNPNLYWYRQAAGRGLQLLFYSVGIGQISSEVPQNLSASRPQDRQFILSSKKLLLSDSGFYLCAWSLSSGSFSEQFFGPGTRLTVL.

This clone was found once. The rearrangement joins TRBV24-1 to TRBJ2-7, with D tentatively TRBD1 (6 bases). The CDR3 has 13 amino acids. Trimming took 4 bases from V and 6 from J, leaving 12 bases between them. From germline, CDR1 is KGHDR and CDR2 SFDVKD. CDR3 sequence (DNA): TGTGCCACCAGTGACTTACAGGGTCCCGAGCAGTACTTC. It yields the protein CATSDLQGPEQYF.

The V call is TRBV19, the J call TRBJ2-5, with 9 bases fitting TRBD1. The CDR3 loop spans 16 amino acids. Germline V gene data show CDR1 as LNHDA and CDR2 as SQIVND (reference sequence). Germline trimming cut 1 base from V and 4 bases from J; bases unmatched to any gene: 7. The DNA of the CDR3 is TGTGCCAGTAGTATAGGGGGACAGGGCGGCGCAGAGACCCAGTACTTC. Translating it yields CASSIGGQGGAETQYF.

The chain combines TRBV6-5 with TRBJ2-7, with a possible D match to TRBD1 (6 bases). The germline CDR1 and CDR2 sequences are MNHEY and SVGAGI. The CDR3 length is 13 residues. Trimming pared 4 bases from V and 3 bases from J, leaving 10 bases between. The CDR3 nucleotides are TGTGCCAGCAGTTTCGACAGGAGCTACGAGCAGTACTTC. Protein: CASSFDRSYEQYF.

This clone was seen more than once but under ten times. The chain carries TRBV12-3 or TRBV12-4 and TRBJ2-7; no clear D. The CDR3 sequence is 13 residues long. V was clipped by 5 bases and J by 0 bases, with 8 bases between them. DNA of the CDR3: TGTGCCAGCAGTAGAGCCGGCTCCTACGAGCAGTACGTC. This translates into CASSRAGSYEQYV.

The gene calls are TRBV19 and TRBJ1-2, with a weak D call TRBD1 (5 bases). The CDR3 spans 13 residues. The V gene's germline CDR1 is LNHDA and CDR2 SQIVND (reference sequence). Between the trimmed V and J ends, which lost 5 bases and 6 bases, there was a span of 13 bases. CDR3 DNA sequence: TGTGCCAGTAGTTGGCAGGGAAGCGATGGCTACACCTTC. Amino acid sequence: CASSWQGSDGYTF.

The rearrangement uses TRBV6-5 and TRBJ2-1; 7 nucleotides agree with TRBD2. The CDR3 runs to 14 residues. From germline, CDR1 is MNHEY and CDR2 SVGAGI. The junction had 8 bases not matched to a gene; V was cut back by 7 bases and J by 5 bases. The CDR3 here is CASTLGGGNNEQFF. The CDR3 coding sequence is TGTGCCAGCACACTGGGCGGGGGAAACAATGAGCAGTTCTTC.

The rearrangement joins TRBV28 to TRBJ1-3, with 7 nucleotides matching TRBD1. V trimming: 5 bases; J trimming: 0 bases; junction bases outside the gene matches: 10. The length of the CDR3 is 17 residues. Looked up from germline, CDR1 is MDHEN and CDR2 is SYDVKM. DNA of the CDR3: TGTGCCAGCAGTCCCACAGGGGTCCTCACCTCTGGAAACACCATATATTTT. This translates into CASSPTGVLTSGNTIYF. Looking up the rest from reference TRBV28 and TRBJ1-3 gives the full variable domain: DVKVTQSSRYLVKRTGEKVFLECVQDMDHENMFWYRQDPGLGLRLIYFSYDVKMKEKGDIPEGYSVSREKKERFSLILESASTNQTSMYLCASSPTGVLTSGNTIYFGEGSWLTVV.

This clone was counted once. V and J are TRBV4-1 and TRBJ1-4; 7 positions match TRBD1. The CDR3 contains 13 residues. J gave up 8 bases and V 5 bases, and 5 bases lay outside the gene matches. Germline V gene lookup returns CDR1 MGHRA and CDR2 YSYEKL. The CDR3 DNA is TGCGCCAGCAGCTCAGGGGGAGGCGAAAAACTGTTTTTT. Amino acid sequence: CASSSGGGEKLFF.

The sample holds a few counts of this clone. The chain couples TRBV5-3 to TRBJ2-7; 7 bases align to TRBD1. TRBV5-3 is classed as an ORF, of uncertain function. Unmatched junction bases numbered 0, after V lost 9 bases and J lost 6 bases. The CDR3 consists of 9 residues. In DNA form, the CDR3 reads TGTGCCACAGGGGGCGAGCAGTACGTC. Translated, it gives CATGGEQYV.

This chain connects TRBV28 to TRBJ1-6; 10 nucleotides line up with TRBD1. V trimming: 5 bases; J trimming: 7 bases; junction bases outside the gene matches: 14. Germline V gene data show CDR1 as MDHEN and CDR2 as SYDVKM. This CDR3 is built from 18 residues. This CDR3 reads CASSPLPGQGPVNSPLHF. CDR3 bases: TGTGCCAGCAGTCCCCTACCGGGACAGGGGCCCGTCAATTCACCCCTCCACTTT.

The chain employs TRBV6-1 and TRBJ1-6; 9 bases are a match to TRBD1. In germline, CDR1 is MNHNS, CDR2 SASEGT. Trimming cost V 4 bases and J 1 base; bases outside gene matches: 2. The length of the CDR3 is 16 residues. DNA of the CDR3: TGTGCCAGCAGTGTGACAGGGGGGTCCTATAATTCACCCCTCCACTTT. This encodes CASSVTGGSYNSPLHF.

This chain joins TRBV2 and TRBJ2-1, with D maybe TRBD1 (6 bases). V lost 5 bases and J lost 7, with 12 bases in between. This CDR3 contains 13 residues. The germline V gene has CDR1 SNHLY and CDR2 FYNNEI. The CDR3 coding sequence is TGTGCCAGCAGTCAACAGGGATTAAATGAGCAGTTCTTC. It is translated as CASSQQGLNEQFF.

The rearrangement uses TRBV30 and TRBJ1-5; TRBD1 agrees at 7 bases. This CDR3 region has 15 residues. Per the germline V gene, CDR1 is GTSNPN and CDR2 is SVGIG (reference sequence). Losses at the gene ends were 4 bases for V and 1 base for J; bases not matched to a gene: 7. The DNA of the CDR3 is TGTGCCTGGACCCAAGGGACAGCGAGCAATCAGCCCCAGCATTTT. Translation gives CAWTQGTASNQPQHF.

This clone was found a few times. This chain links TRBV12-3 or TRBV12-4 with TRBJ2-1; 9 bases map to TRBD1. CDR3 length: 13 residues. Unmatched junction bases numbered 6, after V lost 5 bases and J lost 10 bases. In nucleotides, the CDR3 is TGTGCCAGCAGTCAGTTTACAGGGGGCGAGCAGTTCTTC. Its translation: CASSQFTGGEQFF.

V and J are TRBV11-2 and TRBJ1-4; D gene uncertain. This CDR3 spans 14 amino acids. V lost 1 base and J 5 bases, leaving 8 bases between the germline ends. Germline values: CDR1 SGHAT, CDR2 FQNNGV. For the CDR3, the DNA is TGTGCCAGCAGCTTAGGGCAGTTCAATGAAAAACTGTTTTTT. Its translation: CASSLGQFNEKLFF.

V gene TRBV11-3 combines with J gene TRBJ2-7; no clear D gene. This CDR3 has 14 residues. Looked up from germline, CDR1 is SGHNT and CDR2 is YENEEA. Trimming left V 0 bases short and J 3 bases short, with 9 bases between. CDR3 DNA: TGTGCCAGCAGCTTAGACAGACAAGGCTACGAGCAGTACTTC. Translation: CASSLDRQGYEQYF.

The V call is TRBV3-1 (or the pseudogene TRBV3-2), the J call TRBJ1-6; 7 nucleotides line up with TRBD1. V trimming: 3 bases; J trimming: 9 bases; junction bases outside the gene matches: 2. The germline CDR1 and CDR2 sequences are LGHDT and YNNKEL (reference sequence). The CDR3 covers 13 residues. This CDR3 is CASSQTGLSPLHF. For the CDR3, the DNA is TGTGCCAGCAGCCAGACAGGGCTTTCACCCCTCCACTTT.

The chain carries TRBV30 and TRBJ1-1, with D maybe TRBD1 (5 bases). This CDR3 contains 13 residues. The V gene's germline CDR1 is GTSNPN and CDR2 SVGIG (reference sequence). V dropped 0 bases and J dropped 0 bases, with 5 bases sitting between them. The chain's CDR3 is CAWSVGVNTEAFF. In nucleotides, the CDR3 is TGTGCCTGGAGTGTAGGGGTGAACACTGAAGCTTTCTTT.

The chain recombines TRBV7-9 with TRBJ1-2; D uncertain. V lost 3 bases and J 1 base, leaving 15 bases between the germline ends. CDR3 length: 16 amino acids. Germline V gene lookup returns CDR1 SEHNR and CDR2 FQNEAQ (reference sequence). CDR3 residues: CASSLALDENNYGYTF. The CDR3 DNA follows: TGTGCCAGCAGCTTGGCCCTAGACGAGAATAACTATGGCTACACCTTC.

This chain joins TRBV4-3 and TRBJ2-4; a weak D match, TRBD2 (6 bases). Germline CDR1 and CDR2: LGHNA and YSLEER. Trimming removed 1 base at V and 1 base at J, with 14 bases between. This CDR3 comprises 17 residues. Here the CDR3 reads CASSQAAGGRAKNIQYF. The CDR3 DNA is TGCGCCAGCAGCCAAGCCGCCGGAGGGCGCGCCAAAAACATTCAGTACTTC.

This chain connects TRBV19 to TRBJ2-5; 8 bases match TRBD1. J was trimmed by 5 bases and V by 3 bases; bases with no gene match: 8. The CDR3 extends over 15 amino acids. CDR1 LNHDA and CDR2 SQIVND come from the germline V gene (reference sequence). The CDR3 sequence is CASSMASGGVETQYF. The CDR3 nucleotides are TGTGCCAGTAGTATGGCGTCAGGGGGCGTCGAGACCCAGTACTTC.

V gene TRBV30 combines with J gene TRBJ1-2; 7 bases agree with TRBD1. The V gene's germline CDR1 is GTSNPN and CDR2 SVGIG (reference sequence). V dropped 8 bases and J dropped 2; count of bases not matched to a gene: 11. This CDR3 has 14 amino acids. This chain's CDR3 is CAHSSGGGNYGYTF. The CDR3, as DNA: TGTGCCCATTCGAGTGGAGGGGGCAACTATGGCTACACCTTC.

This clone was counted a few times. This CDR3 is CASSTGNSGNTIYF. The CDR3 DNA sequence: TGTGCCAGTAGTACGGGGAACTCTGGAAACACCATATATTTT. The chain carries TRBV19 and TRBJ1-3; D call uncertain. Germline V lookup: CDR1 LNHDA, CDR2 SQIVND (reference sequence). This CDR3 contains 14 residues. The V end was cut by 4 bases, the J end by 0 bases, with 7 bases between.

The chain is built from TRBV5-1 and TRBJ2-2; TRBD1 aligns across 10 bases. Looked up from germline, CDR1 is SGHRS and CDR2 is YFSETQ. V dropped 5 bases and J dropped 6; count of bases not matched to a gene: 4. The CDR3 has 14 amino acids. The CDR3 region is CASRTTGGPGELFF. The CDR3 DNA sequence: TGCGCCAGCAGAACGACAGGGGGCCCCGGGGAGCTGTTTTTT.

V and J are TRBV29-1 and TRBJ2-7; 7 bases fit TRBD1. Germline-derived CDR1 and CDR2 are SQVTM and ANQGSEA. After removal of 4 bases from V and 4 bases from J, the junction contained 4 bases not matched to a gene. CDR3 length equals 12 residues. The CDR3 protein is CSVGDSSYEQYV. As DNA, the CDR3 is TGCAGCGTTGGGGACAGTTCTTACGAGCAGTACGTC.

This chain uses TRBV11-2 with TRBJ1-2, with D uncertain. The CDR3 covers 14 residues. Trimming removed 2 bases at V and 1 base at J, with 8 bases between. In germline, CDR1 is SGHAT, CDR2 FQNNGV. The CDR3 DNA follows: TGTGCCAGCAGCTTACGGGTGCTTAACTATGGCTACACCTTC. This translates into CASSLRVLNYGYTF.